Presented here are 8 T cell receptor beta chains from one specimen sequenced in a study of shared clonotypes between healthy human individuals. TCRdb keeps only in-frame clones here, not all; method: immunoSEQ multiplex PCR. The sample lists about 470,000 clones, roughly 80% occurring once. Sequences were obtained from PBMCs. These receptors were collected from a middle-aged woman in good health. Some clones in this sample may be carry-over from other donors' samples.

The chain links TRBV28 to TRBJ2-2; D may be TRBD1 or TRBD2 (5 bases each). Deletions cut 4 bases from V and 7 bases from J, with 10 bases between. The CDR3 runs 13 residues. Germline CDR1 is MDHEN and CDR2 is SYDVKM. CDR3 in amino acids: CASSWGSLGELFF. As DNA, the CDR3 is TGTGCCAGCAGTTGGGGGTCACTCGGGGAGCTGTTTTTT. The full variable domain, rest sourced from reference TRBV28 and TRBJ2-2, is DVKVTQSSRYLVKRTGEKVFLECVQDMDHENMFWYRQDPGLGLRLIYFSYDVKMKEKGDIPEGYSVSREKKERFSLILESASTNQTSMYLCASSWGSLGELFFGEGSRLTVL.

J is TRBJ1-4 and V is TRBV10-3; D gene uncertain. This CDR3 comprises 12 residues. The germline gives CDR1 ENHRY, CDR2 SYGVKD. V lost 5 bases and J 0 bases, leaving 1 base between the germline ends. The DNA for the CDR3 is TGTGCCATCAGTTCAACTAATGAAAAACTGTTTTTT. Protein sequence: CAISSTNEKLFF.

V usage is TRBV11-3 and J usage is TRBJ1-5; D is possibly TRBD1 (5 bases). Germline V gene lookup returns CDR1 SGHNT and CDR2 YENEEA. The CDR3 has 16 amino acids. The germline V and J ends were trimmed by 5 bases and 5 bases, with 19 bases remaining between them. The CDR3 DNA follows: TGTGCCAGCAGCGAATGGCGGGGCATAGGTGATCAGCCCCAGCATTTT. Its translation is CASSEWRGIGDQPQHF. The full variable domain, with the rest looked up from reference TRBV11-3 and TRBJ1-5, is EAGVVQSPRYKIIEKKQPVAFWCNPISGHNTLYWYLQNLGQGPELLIRYENEEAVDDSQLPKDRFSAERLKGVDSTLKIQPAELGDSAVYLCASSEWRGIGDQPQHFGDGTRLSIL.

J is TRBJ2-7 and V is TRBV6-6; D is uncertain. With 6 bases removed from V and 2 bases from J, the gap between germline ends came to 17 bases. The CDR3 spans 15 residues. The germline V gene encodes CDR1 MNHNY and CDR2 SVGAGI (reference sequence). For the CDR3, the DNA is TGTGCCAGCAGCCGCCAGAACTCTTACACCTACGAGCAGTACTTC. Amino acids: CASSRQNSYTYEQYF.

The CDR3 DNA reads TGTGCCGCAGTGGGCCTGGATACGCAGTATTTT. It translates to CAAVGLDTQYF. The V call is TRBV28, the J call TRBJ2-3, with D hard to call. V lost 11 bases and J 6 bases, leaving 12 bases between the germline ends. This CDR3 comprises 11 residues. From germline, CDR1 is MDHEN and CDR2 SYDVKM.

The rearrangement joins TRBV5-6 to TRBJ1-2, with 9 bases fitting TRBD1. CDR3 size: 14 residues. Germline lookup yields CDR1 SGHDT and CDR2 YYEEEE. V lost 1 base and J lost 7; bases outside the gene matches: 5. The CDR3 DNA reads TGTGCCAGCAGCTTGAGGACAGGGGCGCGTGGCTACACCTTC. Residues: CASSLRTGARGYTF.

This chain joins TRBV10-3 and TRBJ2-7, with 9 bases fitting TRBD1. The germline CDR1 and CDR2 sequences are ENHRY and SYGVKD. The CDR3 totals 17 residues. The ends lost 4 bases at V and 3 bases at J; junction bases unmatched: 13. Here the CDR3 DNA reads TGTGCCATCAGTGGTCCCCCCCCGTTGACAGGGGGCTACGAGCAGTACTTC. Translated: CAISGPPPLTGGYEQYF.

The rearrangement joins TRBV10-3 to TRBJ2-3, with 10 bases fitting TRBD1. Germline V gene lookup returns CDR1 ENHRY and CDR2 SYGVKD. J was trimmed by 2 bases and V by 4 bases; bases with no gene match: 3. The CDR3 contains 15 residues. The CDR3 loop is CAISGRQGATDTQYF. In nucleotides, the CDR3 is TGTGCCATCAGTGGGCGACAGGGGGCCACAGATACGCAGTATTTT.